The 31 T cell receptor beta chains in this list originate from one sample, sequenced in a study of cytomegalovirus exposure and HLA in healthy donors (dated by TCRdb to about 2017). Libraries were made using the immunoSEQ multiplex PCR assay. For the multiplex PCR, a mixture combining 60 forward primers for TCR Vbeta segments and 13 reverse primers for TCR Jbeta segments was used. Drawn from immuneACCESS, this table holds only the in-frame rearrangements with V and J called that TCRdb kept. Clones are partly lost; checked studies trace under half to an unresolved V gene and leave the rest unexplained. Here the sample has roughly 100,000 clones; more than 75% occur a single time. The ten largest clonotypes hold 10% of the sample. Sequencing was performed on PBMCs. These receptors were taken from a woman aged 18-29 years in good health and CMV-seropositive.

The CDR3 region has the DNA TGTGCCAGCAGTGCCGACTGGAACACTGAAGCTTTCTTT. It is translated as CASSADWNTEAFF. The chain joins TRBV2 to TRBJ1-1; D remains ambiguous. Germline V lookup: CDR1 SNHLY, CDR2 FYNNEI. V was trimmed by 4 bases and J by 1 base, leaving 7 bases between them. The CDR3 covers 13 residues.

The V call is TRBV6-5, the J call TRBJ1-1; 7 nucleotides align to TRBD1. The J segment lost 4 bases and the V segment lost 8 bases, leaving 4 bases of the junction unmatched. The CDR3 extends over 12 amino acids. CDR1 MNHEY and CDR2 SVGAGI come from the germline V gene. This CDR3 is CASRRGRTEAFF. In DNA form, the CDR3 reads TGTGCCAGCCGAAGGGGGCGCACTGAAGCTTTCTTT.

The chain couples TRBV25-1 to TRBJ2-2; D might be TRBD1 (6 bases). Germline lookup yields CDR1 MGHDK and CDR2 SYGVNS. Trimming took off 10 bases at V and 0 bases at J, with 9 bases between the two ends. CDR3 length: 13 residues. The chain's CDR3 is CAIQGTNTGELFF. For the CDR3, the DNA is TGTGCCATCCAGGGGACGAACACCGGGGAGCTGTTTTTT. The variable domain in full, completed from reference TRBV25-1 and TRBJ2-2, reads EADIYQTPRYLVIGTGKKITLECSQTMGHDKMYWYQQDPGMELHLIHYSYGVNSTEKGDLSSESTVSRIRTEHFPLTLESARPSHTSQYLCAIQGTNTGELFFGEGSRLTVL.

The rearrangement joins TRBV7-8 to TRBJ2-1; 7 nucleotides line up with TRBD2. The trim removed 5 bases at V and 1 base at J, leaving 8 bases unmatched. The CDR3 runs 16 residues. Germline lookup yields CDR1 SGHVS and CDR2 FQNEAQ. CDR3 loop: CASSPLASRSYNEQFF. The CDR3 DNA sequence: TGTGCCAGCAGCCCACTAGCGTCCCGGTCCTACAATGAGCAGTTCTTC.

The V call is TRBV9, the J call TRBJ2-2, with D uncertain. This CDR3 region has 15 residues. V was pared by 4 bases and J by 7 bases, with 17 bases between. The germline gives CDR1 SGDLS, CDR2 YYNGEE. CDR3 protein: CASSIRVSGHGELFF. For the CDR3, the DNA is TGTGCCAGCAGCATTAGAGTCTCAGGTCACGGGGAGCTGTTTTTT.

This chain uses TRBV9 with TRBJ2-1; a weak D match, TRBD1 (5 bases). Germline V CDR1 and CDR2: SGDLS, YYNGEE. The CDR3 runs to 15 residues. Deletions cut 0 bases from V and 4 bases from J, with 11 bases between. CDR3: CASSVEGDRYNEQFF. The CDR3 DNA sequence: TGTGCCAGCAGCGTAGAAGGGGATCGATACAATGAGCAGTTCTTC.

J is TRBJ2-5 and V is TRBV19, with 7 positions matching TRBD1. V lost 7 bases and J lost 1; bases outside the gene matches: 12. Germline-derived CDR1 and CDR2 are LNHDA and SQIVND (reference sequence). This CDR3 region has 16 residues. The CDR3 nucleotides are TGTGCCAGTACCATCACAGGGGCCCTTGGCCAAGAGACCCAGTACTTC. Translating it yields CASTITGALGQETQYF.

The chain links TRBV28 to TRBJ1-6; D unresolved. This CDR3 contains 14 residues. Germline-derived CDR1 and CDR2 are MDHEN and SYDVKM. Deletions cut 5 bases from V and 0 bases from J, with 5 bases between. The CDR3 reads CASSILSYNSPLHF. CDR3 DNA: TGTGCCAGCAGTATCCTCTCCTATAATTCACCCCTCCACTTT.

This sequence joins TRBV7-8 and TRBJ2-4; the match to TRBD2 covers 7 bases. CDR3 length: 15 amino acids. Germline V gene lookup returns CDR1 SGHVS and CDR2 FQNEAQ. The V gene end was trimmed by 3 bases and the J gene end by 6 bases; junction bases not matched to a gene: 8. CDR3 protein: CASSLRGSGGNIQYF. The CDR3 region has the DNA TGTGCCAGCAGCTTGCGGGGTTCGGGGGGAAACATTCAGTACTTC. The whole variable domain, remainder taken from reference TRBV7-8 and TRBJ2-4, is GAGVSQSPRYKVAKRGQDVALRCDPISGHVSLFWYQQALGQGPEFLTYFQNEAQLDKSGLPSDRFFAERPEGSVSTLKIQRTQQEDSAVYLCASSLRGSGGNIQYFGAGTRLSVL.

The CDR3 here is CASSPSALGVLAKNIQYF. The CDR3 DNA follows: TGTGCCAGCAGTCCCTCCGCTCTGGGAGTCCTAGCCAAAAACATTCAGTACTTC. The V call is TRBV27, the J call TRBJ2-4, with D possibly being TRBD2 (5 bases). V dropped 5 bases and J dropped 0 bases, with 20 bases sitting between them. Germline CDR1 is MNHEY and CDR2 is SMNVEV (reference sequence). The CDR3 covers 18 residues.

The chain combines TRBV30 with TRBJ1-1; D remains unclear. Trimming cost V 7 bases and J 1 base, with 7 bases left between them. This CDR3 is built from 11 residues. Per the germline V gene, CDR1 is GTSNPN and CDR2 is SVGIG (reference sequence). As DNA, the CDR3 is TGTGCCTTGAACAGGAACACTGAAGCTTTCTTT. Its protein is CALNRNTEAFF.

The J gene is TRBJ2-1, the V gene TRBV19; 12 bases are a match to TRBD2. This CDR3 spans 15 amino acids. Germline V lookup: CDR1 LNHDA, CDR2 SQIVND (reference sequence). V trimming: 6 bases; J trimming: 12 bases; junction bases outside the gene matches: 12. CDR3 DNA sequence: TGTGCCAGTAGACCTCCGGGACTAGCGGGTTCGGTGCAGTTCTTC. Its translation is CASRPPGLAGSVQFF.

The chain recombines TRBV10-3 with TRBJ1-3, with D possibly TRBD1 on 6 matching bases. Germline values: CDR1 ENHRY, CDR2 SYGVKD. The V end was cut by 5 bases, the J end by 0 bases, with 8 bases between. There are 14 residues in the CDR3. Here the CDR3 reads CAISLDSSGNTIYF. The DNA of the CDR3 is TGTGCCATCAGTTTGGACAGCTCTGGAAACACCATATATTTT.

This rearrangement joins TRBV7-8 to TRBJ1-3, with D tentatively TRBD1 (5 bases). The ends were cut back, 4 bases at V and 6 bases at J, with 13 bases in the middle. The V gene's germline CDR1 is SGHVS and CDR2 FQNEAQ. The CDR3 is made up of 14 amino acids. The CDR3 loop is CASSSQGRANTIYF. In DNA, the CDR3 is TGTGCCAGCAGCTCGCAGGGTAGGGCAAACACCATATATTTT.

The chain uses TRBV30 and TRBJ2-7; 7 bases line up with TRBD1. The germline CDR1 and CDR2 sequences are GTSNPN and SVGIG (reference sequence). This CDR3 spans 12 amino acids. J was trimmed by 0 bases and V by 5 bases; bases with no gene match: 1. This chain's CDR3 is CAWRDSSYEQYF. CDR3 nucleotide sequence: TGTGCCTGGCGGGACAGCTCCTACGAGCAGTACTTC. Full variable domain (rest looked up from reference TRBV30 and TRBJ2-7): SQTIHQWPATLVQPVGSPLSLECTVEGTSNPNLYWYRQAAGRGLQLLFYSVGIGQISSEVPQNLSASRPQDRQFILSSKKLLLSDSGFYLCAWRDSSYEQYFGPGTRLTVT.

The chain carries TRBV7-9 and TRBJ2-5; the D is unclear. The ends were cut back, 3 bases at V and 5 bases at J, with 16 bases in the middle. Germline V CDR1 and CDR2: SEHNR, FQNEAQ (reference sequence). The CDR3 length is 15 residues. The DNA for the CDR3 is TGTGCCAGCAGCTTTATCCGGTCGGGTGAGGAGACCCAGTACTTC. Protein: CASSFIRSGEETQYF. The complete variable domain, with remaining parts taken from reference TRBV7-9 and TRBJ2-5, reads DTGVSQNPRHKITKRGQNVTFRCDPISEHNRLYWYRQTLGQGPEFLTYFQNEAQLEKSRLLSDRFSAERPKGSFSTLEIQRTEQGDSAMYLCASSFIRSGEETQYFGPGTRLLVL.

This rearrangement joins TRBV28 to TRBJ1-2; D not resolved. The CDR3 is 13 amino acids. V was trimmed by 10 bases and J by 0 bases, leaving 12 bases between them. Germline CDR1 and CDR2: MDHEN and SYDVKM. CDR3 nucleotide sequence: TGTGCCACCCCCTCCCCAGCTAACTATGGCTACACCTTC. Protein sequence: CATPSPANYGYTF.

The CDR3 bases are TGTGCCAGCAGGGCGAACACTGAAGCTTTCTTT. Amino acid sequence: CASRANTEAFF. The chain is built from TRBV25-1 and TRBJ1-1; D gene uncertain. Trimming took off 6 bases at V and 1 base at J, with 3 bases between the two ends. This CDR3 comprises 11 residues. The germline gives CDR1 MGHDK, CDR2 SYGVNS.

The chain employs TRBV7-9 and TRBJ2-3, with TRBD2 as a possible D gene (5 bases). Looked up from germline, CDR1 is SEHNR and CDR2 is FQNEAQ (reference sequence). The CDR3 runs to 15 residues. V lost 4 bases to trimming and J lost 4 bases, with 15 bases between them. For the CDR3, the DNA is TGTGCCAGCAGCTCCCCGGGTCTCGGGGCAGATACGCAGTATTTT. Protein product: CASSSPGLGADTQYF.

This chain joins TRBV2 and TRBJ2-5; 12 nucleotides match TRBD2. This CDR3 comprises 22 residues. J gave up 5 bases and V 0 bases, and 22 bases lay outside the gene matches. Germline CDR1 reads SNHLY; CDR2 reads FYNNEI. The DNA of the CDR3 is TGTGCCAGCAGTGAAGCGGGGCGGGTGTCACTAGCGGGGGGTCGGGGTGGGGAGACCCAGTACTTC. Translating it yields CASSEAGRVSLAGGRGGETQYF.

The chain has TRBV5-1 and TRBJ1-1; 7 nucleotides match TRBD1. The CDR3 runs to 15 residues. With 4 bases clipped from V and 4 bases from J, the junction kept 10 bases outside the gene matches. Germline V gene lookup returns CDR1 SGHRS and CDR2 YFSETQ. CDR3: CASSEDRRGGTEAFF. The CDR3 DNA is TGCGCCAGCAGCGAGGACAGGAGAGGGGGCACTGAAGCTTTCTTT. The variable domain in full, with the rest retrieved from reference TRBV5-1 and TRBJ1-1, is KAGVTQTPRYLIKTRGQQVTLSCSPISGHRSVSWYQQTPGQGLQFLFEYFSETQRNKGNFPGRFSGRQFSNSRSEMNVSTLELGDSALYLCASSEDRRGGTEAFFGQGTRLTVV.

The chain joins TRBV28 to TRBJ1-2; TRBD1 matches at 8 bases. After removal of 6 bases from V and 8 bases from J, the junction contained 8 bases not matched to a gene. The CDR3 length is 13 residues. The germline V gene encodes CDR1 MDHEN and CDR2 SYDVKM. The CDR3 loop reads CASRGYQGAGYTF. The CDR3 coding sequence is TGTGCCAGCAGGGGGTACCAGGGGGCAGGCTACACCTTC.

The chain joins TRBV9 to TRBJ2-2, with TRBD2 matching 8 bases. Germline assignment: CDR1 SGDLS and CDR2 YYNGEE. J was trimmed by 5 bases and V by 5 bases; bases with no gene match: 8. The CDR3 is 15 amino acids. CDR3 DNA sequence: TGTGCCAGCAGTGCCGCGGGGGGAGAGACCGGGGAGCTGTTTTTT. Residues: CASSAAGGETGELFF.

This clone was recorded a few times. J is TRBJ2-7 and V is TRBV12-5; 8 positions agree with TRBD2. Germline assignment: CDR1 LGHNT and CDR2 FRNRAP. The CDR3 loop spans 15 amino acids. Unmatched junction bases numbered 5, after V lost 2 bases and J lost 2 bases. The CDR3 region has the DNA TGTGCTAGTGGTTTGCCGGGGCGGGGGGCCTACGAGCAGTACTTC. Its protein product is CASGLPGRGAYEQYF.

The rearrangement links TRBV9 to TRBJ1-4, with D unresolved. V was clipped by 0 bases and J by 10 bases, with 13 bases between them. The CDR3 consists of 14 residues. Germline values: CDR1 SGDLS, CDR2 YYNGEE. This chain's CDR3 is CASSVGERVGKLFF. As DNA, the CDR3 is TGTGCCAGCAGCGTAGGCGAGCGGGTTGGAAAACTGTTTTTT. Based on the CDR3 plus reference TRBV9 and TRBJ1-4, the full variable domain is DSGVTQTPKHLITATGQRVTLRCSPRSGDLSVYWYQQSLDQGLQFLIQYYNGEERAKGNILERFSAQQFPDLHSELNLSSLELGDSALYFCASSVGERVGKLFFGSGTQLSVL.

V is TRBV28 and J is TRBJ1-2; TRBD1 aligns across 7 bases. The CDR3 sequence is 17 residues long. V lost 5 bases and J lost 1; bases outside the gene matches: 13. The germline gives CDR1 MDHEN, CDR2 SYDVKM. The CDR3 DNA is TGTGCCAGCAGTCCCGCGGCCTCGGCAGGGGGTAACTATGGCTACACCTTC. Translation: CASSPAASAGGNYGYTF.

This clone came up a few times. The rearrangement links TRBV28 to TRBJ1-4; the D is unclear. CDR3 length: 12 residues. V gave up 7 bases and J gave up 5 bases, with 8 bases separating them. Germline V gene data show CDR1 as MDHEN and CDR2 as SYDVKM. CDR3 DNA sequence: TGTGCCAGCACGGTACCAAATGAAAAACTGTTTTTT. It is translated as CASTVPNEKLFF.

The gene calls are TRBV7-9 and TRBJ1-1; 11 bases agree with TRBD1. The V segment lost 5 bases and the J segment 4 bases; nucleotides outside the gene matches: 9. The CDR3 is made up of 16 amino acids. CDR1 and CDR2 from the germline V gene are SEHNR and FQNEAQ (reference sequence). Here the CDR3 DNA reads TGTGCCAGCAGCCCCGGGACAGGGGGAGTACGCACTGAAGCTTTCTTT. It is translated as CASSPGTGGVRTEAFF.

The gene calls are TRBV5-1 and TRBJ2-3, with 14 bases fitting TRBD2. Losses at the gene ends were 4 bases for V and 6 bases for J; bases not matched to a gene: 7. The CDR3 covers 16 residues. The germline V gene encodes CDR1 SGHRS and CDR2 YFSETQ. The DNA of the CDR3 is TGCGCCAGCAGCCAGGGACTAGCGGGGGCCGCGGATACGCAGTATTTT. Translated: CASSQGLAGAADTQYF.

The chain joins TRBV28 to TRBJ1-5; 9 bases map to TRBD1. The CDR3 sequence is 15 residues long. Germline loops: CDR1 MDHEN, CDR2 SYDVKM. V lost 6 bases to trimming and J lost 0 bases; unmatched junction nucleotides: 3. The CDR3 DNA sequence: TGTGCCAGCAGGCCGACAGGGGGTAGCAATCAGCCCCAGCATTTT. Its protein product is CASRPTGGSNQPQHF.

V usage is TRBV6-5 and J usage is TRBJ1-1, with D hard to call. V lost 8 bases to trimming and J lost 0 bases, with 7 bases between them. Looked up from germline, CDR1 is MNHEY and CDR2 is SVGAGI. The CDR3 is made up of 12 amino acids. The chain's CDR3 is CASREVNTEAFF. In nucleotides, the CDR3 is TGTGCCAGCCGTGAGGTGAACACTGAAGCTTTCTTT.